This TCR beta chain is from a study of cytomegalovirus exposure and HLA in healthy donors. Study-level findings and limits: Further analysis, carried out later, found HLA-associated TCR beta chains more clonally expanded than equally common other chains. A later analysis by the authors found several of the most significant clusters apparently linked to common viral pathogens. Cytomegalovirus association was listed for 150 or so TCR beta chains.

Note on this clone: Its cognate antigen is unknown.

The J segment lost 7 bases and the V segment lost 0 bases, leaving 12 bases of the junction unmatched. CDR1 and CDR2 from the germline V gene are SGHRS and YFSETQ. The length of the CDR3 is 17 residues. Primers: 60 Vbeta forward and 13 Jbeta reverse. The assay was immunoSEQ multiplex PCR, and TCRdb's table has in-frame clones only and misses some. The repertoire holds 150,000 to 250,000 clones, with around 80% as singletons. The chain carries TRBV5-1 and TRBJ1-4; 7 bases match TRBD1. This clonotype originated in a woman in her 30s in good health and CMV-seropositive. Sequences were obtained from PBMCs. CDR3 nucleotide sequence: TGCGCCAGCAGCTTGGGCCAGGGGGAATTCGCGGGTGAAAAACTGTTTTTT. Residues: CASSLGQGEFAGEKLFF.